The sequence of this TCR beta chain was determined in a study of T cells in Graves' hyperthyroidism and ophthalmopathy. Study-wide findings and caveats: In simple terms, a model built on 13 V-J features told ophthalmopathy apart from stable hyperthyroidism. Ophthalmopathy, as predicted by the model, came a median about seven months after the prediction. Most clonotypes expanded in thyroid above 0.001 were likewise present in blood.

The source material, RNA transcripts, was used to amplify TCR beta CDR3 regions. Primed by the HTBI set, a first-round RT-PCR was run on the TCR CDR3. TCRdb reanalysed the multiplex PCR reads using MiXCR and keeps one entry per CDR3 protein. The table shows 300,000 to 450,000 distinct CDR3 sequences, with about 18% occurring only once. This clonotype was seen at least ten times. The antigen is undetermined. V dropped 0 bases and J dropped 4 bases, with 5 bases sitting between them. The CDR3 consists of 13 residues. Germline CDR1 and CDR2: SGHRS and YFSETQ. The receptor was derived from a man between 18 and 29 years old with Graves' ophthalmopathy. Sequencing was carried out using blood. The rearrangement links TRBV5-1 to TRBJ1-5; D is undetermined. CDR3 protein: CASSLAANQPQHF. CDR3 coding DNA: TGCGCCAGCAGCTTGGCCGCTAATCAGCCCCAGCATTTT.